This T cell receptor (beta chain) stems from a study of identical twins. As for this clonotype: Antigen specificity is unknown.

The CDR3 contains 15 residues. The ends were cut back, 2 bases at V and 4 bases at J, with 15 bases in the middle. The germline V gene encodes CDR1 SNHLY and CDR2 FYNNEI. Unique molecular identifiers were in the cDNA, with template-switch universal primer binding. A single record per CDR3 protein comes from TCRdb applying MiXCR to the 5' RACE reads. The repertoire includes about 240,000 distinct CDR3 sequences, roughly 10% of them detected once, and less than 12% sits in the top ten. Overall study results and limits: High-abundance cord blood beta clonotypes had fewer insertions; memory repertoires showed none. Out-of-frame beta sequences exhibited a weaker degree of excess twin sharing.

The rearrangement joins TRBV2 to TRBJ2-7; D is possibly TRBD2 (7 bases). The clonotype originates from a middle-aged man in good health. Sequencing was performed on memory T cells sorted from blood. In nucleotides, the CDR3 is TGTGCCAGCAGTGAATTCGGGGGGCGGGCTTACGAGCAGTACTTC. It yields the protein CASSEFGGRAYEQYF.